The 14 T cell receptor beta chains below were found in one sample sequenced in a study of post-analysis software for immune sequencing data. What these receptors recognize is not known. Study observations and caveats: Patients carried several TRBV segments more frequently than controls did, and TRBV5-6, TRBV5-1 and TRBV20-1 were among them.

Unique molecular identifiers tagged the TCR beta cDNA libraries. One entry per CDR3 protein, called by TCRdb with MiXCR from the PCR reads. The table records approximately 180,000 distinct CDR3 sequences, around 30% of them present only once. The source material was blood. These receptors originate from a girl aged 10 to 17 with multiple sclerosis.

The table lists this clonotype with many counts. The V and J genes are TRBV20-1 and TRBJ2-4; D is perhaps TRBD1 or TRBD2 (5 bases each). Germline assignment: CDR1 DFQATT and CDR2 SNEGSKA (reference sequence). V lost 2 bases and J lost 5, with 13 bases in between. The CDR3 runs 14 residues. The CDR3 DNA reads as TGCAGTGCTAGACTCACTGGGGGAGAAAACATTCAGTACTTC. It codes for CSARLTGGENIQYF.

This clonotype has just a few counts. V and J are TRBV6-2 or TRBV6-3 and TRBJ1-5, with 7 positions matching TRBD1. The ends lost 5 bases at V and 2 bases at J; junction bases unmatched: 9. This CDR3 is 16 amino acids long. The germline CDR1 and CDR2 sequences are MNHEY and SVGEGT. This CDR3 is CASSPHRTGGNQPQHF. In DNA form, the CDR3 reads TGTGCCAGCAGTCCCCACCGTACAGGGGGCAATCAGCCCCAGCATTTT.

This rearrangement joins TRBV21-1 to TRBJ2-4. TRBV21-1 has pseudogene status. This CDR3 has 14 amino acids. The CDR3 protein is CASSKDVAENIQYF. The CDR3 nucleotides are TGTGCCAGCAGCAAAGACGTCGCAGAAAACATTCAGTACTTC.

For the CDR3, the DNA is TGCGCCAGCAGCGGCCAGGGGCCCCCTGAAGCTTTCTTT. This sequence encodes CASSGQGPPEAFF. The gene calls are TRBV5-1 and TRBJ1-1; D possibly corresponds to TRBD1 (6 bases). This CDR3 is built from 13 residues. The germline CDR1 and CDR2 sequences are SGHRS and YFSETQ. V was pared by 4 bases and J by 6 bases, with 13 bases between.

This clonotype has a count of ten or more. The J gene is TRBJ1-2, the V gene TRBV27, with a weak D call TRBD1 (6 bases). CDR3 length: 12 residues. V was clipped by 11 bases and J by 7 bases, with 17 bases between them. Per germline, CDR1 MNHEY and CDR2 SMNVEV (reference sequence). This chain's CDR3 is CACRGGRGGYTF. In DNA, the CDR3 is TGTGCCTGTCGCGGTGGCAGGGGTGGCTACACCTTC.

This clonotype was seen more than once but under ten times. The chain carries TRBV2 and TRBJ1-1; D is ambiguous. Germline V gene lookup returns CDR1 SNHLY and CDR2 FYNNEI. The ends were cut back, 0 bases at V and 0 bases at J, with 8 bases in the middle. The CDR3 is 15 residues long. This CDR3 is CASSEAERMNTEAFF. For the CDR3, the DNA is TGTGCCAGCAGTGAAGCGGAACGGATGAACACTGAAGCTTTCTTT.

This chain connects TRBV10-3 to TRBJ2-2; no reliable D call. The CDR3 covers 15 residues. V was pared by 4 bases and J by 0 bases, with 9 bases between. Germline V gives CDR1 ENHRY, CDR2 SYGVKD. The CDR3 loop reads CAISGRRSNTGELFF. The CDR3 DNA is TGTGCCATCAGTGGCAGGAGATCGAACACCGGGGAGCTGTTTTTT.

The rearrangement links TRBV6-5 to TRBJ2-6; weak D call: TRBD2 (5 bases). V shed 6 bases and J shed 0 bases, with 12 bases lying between them. The CDR3 length is 16 residues. CDR1 is MNHEY, CDR2 SVGAGI, per germline. CDR3 residues: CASSPYGSSGANVLTF. The DNA of the CDR3 is TGTGCCAGCAGCCCCTATGGGAGCTCTGGGGCCAACGTCCTGACTTTC.

The CDR3 region is CSATWGTNEKLFF. In DNA form, the CDR3 reads TGCAGTGCTACCTGGGGAACTAATGAAAAACTGTTTTTT. This chain connects TRBV20-1 to TRBJ1-4; the D is unclear. Between the trimmed V and J ends, which lost 4 bases and 1 base, there was a span of 7 bases. This CDR3 has 13 residues. Germline CDR1 is DFQATT and CDR2 is SNEGSKA (reference sequence).

For this clonotype: This clone may be a read error of a much larger clone one base away. J is TRBJ2-1 and V is TRBV3-1; D remains ambiguous. The end of the DNA aligns better with TRBJ2-7, so the J call may be wrong. The CDR3 has 18 residues. The germline CDR1 and CDR2 sequences are LGHDT and YNNKEL (reference sequence). CDR3 in amino acids: CASSQRRPGLIAFYEQYF. The DNA for the CDR3 is TGTGCCAGCAGCCAAAGACGTCCTGGTTTGATTGCCTTCTACGAGCAGTACTTC.

This clonotype was detected once. This may come from a read error, since a much larger clone is one base off. The chain is built from TRBV7-9 and TRBJ2-1; D possibly corresponds to TRBD2 (6 bases). The CDR3 sequence is 19 residues long. CDR1 and CDR2 (germline): SEHNR, FQNEAQ (reference sequence). V lost 4 bases, J lost 4 bases, and 26 bases lay in between. The CDR3 nucleotides read TGTGCCAGCAGCTCTCCCCGCCGACTAGTGGGAGATACGTACAATGAGCAGTTCTTC. Residues: CASSSPRRLVGDTYNEQFF.

This clonotype appeared a few times. This chain uses TRBV4-1 with TRBJ1-1; no clear D. V lost 1 base and J lost 1, with 4 bases in between. The CDR3 length is 13 residues. Germline lookup yields CDR1 MGHRA and CDR2 YSYEKL. Here the CDR3 reads CASSQARNTEAFF. As DNA, the CDR3 is TGCGCCAGCAGCCAAGCCAGGAACACTGAAGCTTTCTTT.

There are many counts of this clonotype. The V call is TRBV28, the J call TRBJ1-2, with D uncertain. Germline CDR1 reads MDHEN; CDR2 reads SYDVKM. The CDR3 has 13 amino acids. Trimming took 3 bases from V and 4 from J, leaving 9 bases between them. The chain's CDR3 is CASSFFRVYGYTF. The DNA for the CDR3 is TGTGCCAGCAGTTTTTTCCGGGTCTATGGCTACACCTTC.

Concerning this clonotype: This may come from a read error, since a much larger clone is one base off. This chain joins TRBV7-2 and TRBJ2-5, with 7 bases that match TRBD1. The CDR3 spans 15 residues. The germline V gene has CDR1 SGHTA and CDR2 FQGNSA. J was trimmed by 11 bases and V by 5 bases; bases with no gene match: 17. CDR3 in amino acids: CASSPGTVANGRQYF. In DNA, the CDR3 is TGTGCCAGCAGCCCTGGGACAGTCGCCAATGGTCGGCAGTACTTC.